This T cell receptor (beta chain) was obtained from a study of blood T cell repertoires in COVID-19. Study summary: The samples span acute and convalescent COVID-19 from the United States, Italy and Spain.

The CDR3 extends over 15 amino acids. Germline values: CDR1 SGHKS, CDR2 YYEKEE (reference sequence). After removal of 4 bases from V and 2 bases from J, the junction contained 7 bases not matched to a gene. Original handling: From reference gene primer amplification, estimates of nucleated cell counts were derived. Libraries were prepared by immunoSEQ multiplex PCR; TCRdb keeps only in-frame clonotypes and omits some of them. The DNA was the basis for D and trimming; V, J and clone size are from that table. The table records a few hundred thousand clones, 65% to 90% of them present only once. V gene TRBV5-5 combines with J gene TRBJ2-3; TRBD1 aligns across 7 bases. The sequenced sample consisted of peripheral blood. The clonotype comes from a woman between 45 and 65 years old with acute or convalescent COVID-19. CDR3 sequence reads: CASSGGTGDTDTQYF. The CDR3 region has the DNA TGTGCCAGCAGCGGCGGCACAGGGGACACAGATACGCAGTATTTT.